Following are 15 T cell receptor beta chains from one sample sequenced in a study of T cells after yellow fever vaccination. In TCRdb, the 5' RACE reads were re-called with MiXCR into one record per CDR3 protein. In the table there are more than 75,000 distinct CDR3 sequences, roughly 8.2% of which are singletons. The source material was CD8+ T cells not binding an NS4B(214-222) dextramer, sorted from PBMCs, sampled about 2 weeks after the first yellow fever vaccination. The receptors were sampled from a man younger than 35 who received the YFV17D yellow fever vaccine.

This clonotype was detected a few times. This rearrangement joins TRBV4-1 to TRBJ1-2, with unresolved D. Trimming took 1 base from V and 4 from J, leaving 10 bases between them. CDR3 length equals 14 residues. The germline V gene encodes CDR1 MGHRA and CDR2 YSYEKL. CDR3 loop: CASSQVKHFYGYTF. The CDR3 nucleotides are TGCGCCAGCAGCCAAGTGAAGCATTTCTATGGCTACACCTTC.

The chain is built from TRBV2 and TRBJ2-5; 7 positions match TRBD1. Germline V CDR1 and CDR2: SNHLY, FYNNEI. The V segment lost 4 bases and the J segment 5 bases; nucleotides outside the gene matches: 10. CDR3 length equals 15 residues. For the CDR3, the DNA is TGTGCCAGCAGTGGAGGGACAGTCGAGGGGGAGACCCAGTACTTC. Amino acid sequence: CASSGGTVEGETQYF.

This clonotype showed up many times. CDR3 in DNA: TGTGCCAGCAGTTACGCACAGGGGGTCTCACCCCTCCACTTT. Amino acid sequence: CASSYAQGVSPLHF. This sequence joins TRBV6-5 and TRBJ1-6, with 8 bases fitting TRBD1. This CDR3 spans 14 amino acids. Trimming at V came to 2 bases and at J to 10 bases, leaving 4 bases not matched to a gene. Germline V gene sequence: CDR1 MNHEY, CDR2 SVGAGI.

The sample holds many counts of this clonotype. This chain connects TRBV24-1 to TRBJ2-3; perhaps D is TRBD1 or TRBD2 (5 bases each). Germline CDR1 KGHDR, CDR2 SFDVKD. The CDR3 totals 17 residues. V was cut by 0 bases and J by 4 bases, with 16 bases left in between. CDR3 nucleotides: TGTGCCACCAGTGATTTGTCCGGGGACCGTTCCCCAGATACGCAGTATTTT. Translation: CATSDLSGDRSPDTQYF.

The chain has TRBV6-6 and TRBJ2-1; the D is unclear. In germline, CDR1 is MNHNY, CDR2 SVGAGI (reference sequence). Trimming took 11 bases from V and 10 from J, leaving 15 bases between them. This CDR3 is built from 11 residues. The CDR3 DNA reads TGTGCCGGCACCGGATTACGGGAGCAGTTCTTC. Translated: CAGTGLREQFF.

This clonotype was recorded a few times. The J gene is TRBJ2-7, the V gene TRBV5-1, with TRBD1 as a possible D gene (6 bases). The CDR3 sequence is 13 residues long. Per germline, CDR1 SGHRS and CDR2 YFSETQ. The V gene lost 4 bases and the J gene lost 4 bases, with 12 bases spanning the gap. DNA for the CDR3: TGCGCCAGCAGCCCCACAACAGGGTACGAGCAGTACTTC. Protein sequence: CASSPTTGYEQYF.

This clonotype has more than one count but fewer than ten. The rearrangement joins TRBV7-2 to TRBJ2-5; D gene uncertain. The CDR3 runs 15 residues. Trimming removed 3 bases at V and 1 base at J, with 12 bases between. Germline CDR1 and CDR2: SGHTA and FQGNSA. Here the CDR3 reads CASSFRATVQETQYF. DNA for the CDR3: TGTGCCAGCAGCTTCCGAGCGACCGTCCAAGAGACCCAGTACTTC.

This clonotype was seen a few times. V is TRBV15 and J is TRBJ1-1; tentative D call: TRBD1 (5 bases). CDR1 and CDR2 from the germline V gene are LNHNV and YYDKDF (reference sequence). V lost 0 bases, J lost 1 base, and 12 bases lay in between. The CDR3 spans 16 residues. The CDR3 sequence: CATSRDRGHPNTEAFF. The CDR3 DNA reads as TGTGCCACCAGCAGAGATCGGGGCCACCCGAACACTGAAGCTTTCTTT.

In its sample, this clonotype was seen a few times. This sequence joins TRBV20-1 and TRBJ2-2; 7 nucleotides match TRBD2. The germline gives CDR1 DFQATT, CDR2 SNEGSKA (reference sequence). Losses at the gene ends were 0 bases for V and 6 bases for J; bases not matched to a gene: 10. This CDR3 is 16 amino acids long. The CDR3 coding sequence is TGCAGTGCTAGAGATCGAGAGGGGAGGGTCCCCGGGGAGCTGTTTTTT. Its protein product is CSARDREGRVPGELFF.

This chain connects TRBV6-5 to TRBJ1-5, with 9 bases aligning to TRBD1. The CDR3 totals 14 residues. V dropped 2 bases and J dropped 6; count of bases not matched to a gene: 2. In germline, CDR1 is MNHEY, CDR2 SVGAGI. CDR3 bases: TGTGCCAGCAGTTACGAACAGGGGGCTCAGCCCCAGCATTTT. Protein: CASSYEQGAQPQHF.

The chain's CDR3 is CASSHGQGQEQYF. The CDR3, as DNA: TGTGCCAGCAGCCACGGACAGGGGCAAGAGCAGTACTTC. The rearrangement links TRBV7-6 to TRBJ2-7; 9 bases align to TRBD1. This CDR3 has 13 residues. Germline CDR1 and CDR2: SGHVS and FNYEAQ. J gave up 7 bases and V 5 bases, and 6 bases lay outside the gene matches.

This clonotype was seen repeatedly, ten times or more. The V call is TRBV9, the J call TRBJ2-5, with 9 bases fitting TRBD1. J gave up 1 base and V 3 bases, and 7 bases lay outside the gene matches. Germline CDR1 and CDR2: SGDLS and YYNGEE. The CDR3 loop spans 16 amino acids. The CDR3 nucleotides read TGTGCCAGCAGCGACCCGGGGACAGGGAGCCAAGAGACCCAGTACTTC. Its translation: CASSDPGTGSQETQYF.

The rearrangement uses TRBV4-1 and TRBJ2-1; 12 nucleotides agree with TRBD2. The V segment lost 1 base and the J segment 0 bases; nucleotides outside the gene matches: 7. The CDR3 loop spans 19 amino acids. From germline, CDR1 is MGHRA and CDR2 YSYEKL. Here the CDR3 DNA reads TGCGCCAGCAGCCAAGTACTAGCGGGGGGTCCTAGCTCCTACAATGAGCAGTTCTTC. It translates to CASSQVLAGGPSSYNEQFF.

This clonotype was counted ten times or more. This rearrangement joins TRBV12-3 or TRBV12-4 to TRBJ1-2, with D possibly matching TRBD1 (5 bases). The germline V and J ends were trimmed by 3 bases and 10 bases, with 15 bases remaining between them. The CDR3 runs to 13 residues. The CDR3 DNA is TGTGCCAGCAGTTTGGGACCAAGCCTATTCTACACCTTC. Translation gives CASSLGPSLFYTF.

The CDR3 loop reads CASSQVWFRETKNIQYF. CDR3 nucleotides: TGCGCCAGCAGCCAAGTTTGGTTCAGGGAAACCAAAAACATTCAGTACTTC. V usage is TRBV4-1 and J usage is TRBJ2-4; D possibly corresponds to TRBD1 (5 bases). The V and J ends lost 1 base and 2 bases respectively, with 15 bases between them. The germline V gene has CDR1 MGHRA and CDR2 YSYEKL. The length of the CDR3 is 17 residues.